The source of this T cell receptor (beta chain) is a study of blood T cell repertoires in COVID-19. Across the study: COVID-19 samples from acute and convalescent phases originated in the United States, Italy and Spain. T cells, B-cell-depleted T cells, or PBMCs provided the cDNA or gDNA that served as material.

This clone showed up just once. Authors' data handling: The authors estimated nucleated cell counts from reference gene primer amplification. Assay: immunoSEQ multiplex PCR; the TCRdb copy retains only in-frame clones and omits some. Clonal size and the V and J genes are those of that table, whereas D and trimming came from the DNA. The sample records some 83,000 clones, roughly 79% being singletons. Trimming removed 2 bases from V and 5 bases from J; junction bases left unmatched: 6. The CDR3 runs to 15 residues. CDR1 is MNHEY, CDR2 SVGEGT, per germline. The V call is TRBV6-2 or TRBV6-3, the J call TRBJ2-5; TRBD2 matches 9 bases. The sequencing sample was made of peripheral blood. The sequence came from an elderly man with acute or convalescent COVID-19. The CDR3 nucleotides read TGTGCCAGCAGTTACGTGGGACTAGCTGGGGAGACCCAGTACTTC. Translated: CASSYVGLAGETQYF.